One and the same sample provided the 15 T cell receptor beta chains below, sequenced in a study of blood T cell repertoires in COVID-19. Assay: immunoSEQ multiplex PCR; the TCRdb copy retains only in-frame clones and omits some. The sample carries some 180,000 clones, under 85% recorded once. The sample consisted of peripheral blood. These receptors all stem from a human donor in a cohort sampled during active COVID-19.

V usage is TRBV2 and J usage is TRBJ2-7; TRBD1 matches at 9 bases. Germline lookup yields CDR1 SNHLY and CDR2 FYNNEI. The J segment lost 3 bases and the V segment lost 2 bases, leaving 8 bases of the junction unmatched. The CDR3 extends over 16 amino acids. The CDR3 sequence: CASSEPNRQGGYEQYF. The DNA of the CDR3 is TGTGCCAGCAGTGAACCCAACAGACAGGGGGGCTACGAGCAGTACTTC.

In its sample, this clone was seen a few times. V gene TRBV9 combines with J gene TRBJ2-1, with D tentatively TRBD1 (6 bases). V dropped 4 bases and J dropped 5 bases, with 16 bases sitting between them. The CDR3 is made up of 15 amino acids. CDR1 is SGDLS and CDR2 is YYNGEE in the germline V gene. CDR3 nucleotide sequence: TGTGCCAGCAGCCTTTCTCAGGGGCTACACAATGAGCAGTTCTTC. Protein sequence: CASSLSQGLHNEQFF.

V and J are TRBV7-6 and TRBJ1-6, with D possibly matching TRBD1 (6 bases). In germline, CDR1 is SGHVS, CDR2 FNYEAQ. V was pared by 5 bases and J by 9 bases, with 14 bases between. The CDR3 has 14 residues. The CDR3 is CASSPTQGASPLHF. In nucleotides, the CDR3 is TGTGCCAGCAGCCCTACACAGGGAGCTTCACCCCTCCACTTT.

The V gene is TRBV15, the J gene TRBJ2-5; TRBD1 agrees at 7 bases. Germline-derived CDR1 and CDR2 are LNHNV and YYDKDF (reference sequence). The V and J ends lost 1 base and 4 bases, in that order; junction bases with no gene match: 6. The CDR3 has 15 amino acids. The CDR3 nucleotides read TGTGCCACCAGCAGAGCACCGACAGGGCGAGAGACCCAGTACTTC. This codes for CATSRAPTGRETQYF.

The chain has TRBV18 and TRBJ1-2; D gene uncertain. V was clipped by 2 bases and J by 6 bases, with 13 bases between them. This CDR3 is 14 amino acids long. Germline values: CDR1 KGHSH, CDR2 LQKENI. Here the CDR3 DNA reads TGTGCCAGCTCACCATCTCGGGAAGTAAATGGCTACACCTTC. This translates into CASSPSREVNGYTF.

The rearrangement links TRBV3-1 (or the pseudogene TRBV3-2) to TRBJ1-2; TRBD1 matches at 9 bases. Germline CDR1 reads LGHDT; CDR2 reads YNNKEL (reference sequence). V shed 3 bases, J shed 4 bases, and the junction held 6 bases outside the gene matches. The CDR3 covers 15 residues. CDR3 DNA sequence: TGTGCCAGCAGCCAGACCGGGACAGGGATCTATGGCTACACCTTC. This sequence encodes CASSQTGTGIYGYTF.

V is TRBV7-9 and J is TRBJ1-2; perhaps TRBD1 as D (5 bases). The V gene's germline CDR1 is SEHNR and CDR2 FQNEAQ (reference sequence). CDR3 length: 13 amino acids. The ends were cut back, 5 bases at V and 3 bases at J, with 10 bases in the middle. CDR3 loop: CASSPSGDYGYTF. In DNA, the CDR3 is TGTGCCAGCAGCCCCTCGGGGGACTATGGCTACACCTTC. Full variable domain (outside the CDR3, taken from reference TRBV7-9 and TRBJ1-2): DTGVSQNPRHKITKRGQNVTFRCDPISEHNRLYWYRQTLGQGPEFLTYFQNEAQLEKSRLLSDRFSAERPKGSFSTLEIQRTEQGDSAMYLCASSPSGDYGYTFGSGTRLTVV.

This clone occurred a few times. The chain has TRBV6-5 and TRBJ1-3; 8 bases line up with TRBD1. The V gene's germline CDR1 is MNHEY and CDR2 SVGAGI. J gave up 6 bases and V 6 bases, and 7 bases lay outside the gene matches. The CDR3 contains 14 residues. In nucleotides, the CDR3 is TGTGCCAGCAGGAGATCGGACAGGGCAAACACCATATATTTT. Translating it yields CASRRSDRANTIYF.

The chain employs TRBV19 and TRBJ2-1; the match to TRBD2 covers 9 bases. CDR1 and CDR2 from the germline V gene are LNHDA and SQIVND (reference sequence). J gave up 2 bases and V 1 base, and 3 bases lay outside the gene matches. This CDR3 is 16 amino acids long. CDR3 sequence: CASSIVSGGTYNEQFF. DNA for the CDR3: TGTGCCAGTAGTATAGTTAGCGGGGGCACCTACAATGAGCAGTTCTTC.

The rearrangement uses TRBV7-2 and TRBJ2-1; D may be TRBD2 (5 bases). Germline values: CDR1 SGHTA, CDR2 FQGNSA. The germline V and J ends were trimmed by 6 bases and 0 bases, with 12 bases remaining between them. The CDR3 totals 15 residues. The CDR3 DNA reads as TGTGCCAGCAGTCCAAGCGGACTCTCCTACAATGAGCAGTTCTTC. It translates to CASSPSGLSYNEQFF.

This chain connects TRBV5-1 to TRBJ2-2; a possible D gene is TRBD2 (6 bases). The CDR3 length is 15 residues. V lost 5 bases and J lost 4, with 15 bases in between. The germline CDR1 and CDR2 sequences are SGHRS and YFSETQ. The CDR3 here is CASRPTDGGTGELFF. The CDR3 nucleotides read TGCGCCAGCAGACCTACTGACGGGGGCACCGGGGAGCTGTTTTTT.

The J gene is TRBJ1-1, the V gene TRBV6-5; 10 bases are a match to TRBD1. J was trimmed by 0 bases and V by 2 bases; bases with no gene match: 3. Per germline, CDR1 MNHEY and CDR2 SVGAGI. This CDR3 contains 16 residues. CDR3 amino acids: CASSYRGQGLNTEAFF. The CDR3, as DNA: TGTGCCAGCAGTTACCGGGGACAGGGGCTGAACACTGAAGCTTTCTTT.

This CDR3 is CATSRDRGVGGYTF. The CDR3 nucleotides read TGTGCCACCAGCAGAGATCGGGGGGTCGGTGGCTACACCTTC. The V call is TRBV15, the J call TRBJ1-2; D is perhaps TRBD1 (5 bases). Trimming pared 0 bases from V and 7 bases from J, leaving 12 bases between. CDR1 LNHNV and CDR2 YYDKDF come from the germline V gene (reference sequence). This CDR3 region has 14 residues.

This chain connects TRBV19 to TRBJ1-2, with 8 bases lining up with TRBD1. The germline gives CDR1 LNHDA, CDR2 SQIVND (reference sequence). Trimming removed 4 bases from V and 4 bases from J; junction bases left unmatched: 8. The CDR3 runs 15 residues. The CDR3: CASSTVTGATYGYTF. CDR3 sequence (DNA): TGTGCCAGTAGTACGGTGACAGGGGCGACCTATGGCTACACCTTC.

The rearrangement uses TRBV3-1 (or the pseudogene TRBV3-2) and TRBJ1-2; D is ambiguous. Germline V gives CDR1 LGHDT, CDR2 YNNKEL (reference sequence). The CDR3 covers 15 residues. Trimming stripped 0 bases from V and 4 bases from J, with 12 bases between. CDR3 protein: CASSQEDFPTYGYTF. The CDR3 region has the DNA TGTGCCAGCAGCCAAGAAGATTTCCCTACCTATGGCTACACCTTC.